The TCR beta chain described here comes from a study of blood T cell repertoires in COVID-19. Germline V gene data show CDR1 as SGHDN and CDR2 as FVKESK. Unmatched junction bases numbered 0, after V lost 2 bases and J lost 1 base. The CDR3 consists of 15 residues. Sequencing was performed with immunoSEQ multiplex PCR; in TCRdb, only in-frame clones are kept and a portion is missing. The table records roughly 64,000 clones, 65% to 90% of them present only once. This sequence originates from an older woman with acute or convalescent COVID-19. The sequenced sample consisted of peripheral blood. This chain uses TRBV14 with TRBJ2-1, with 9 bases fitting TRBD2. CDR3 in amino acids: CASSQLAGSYNEQFF. The CDR3 DNA reads as TGTGCCAGCAGCCAACTAGCGGGGTCCTACAATGAGCAGTTCTTC.